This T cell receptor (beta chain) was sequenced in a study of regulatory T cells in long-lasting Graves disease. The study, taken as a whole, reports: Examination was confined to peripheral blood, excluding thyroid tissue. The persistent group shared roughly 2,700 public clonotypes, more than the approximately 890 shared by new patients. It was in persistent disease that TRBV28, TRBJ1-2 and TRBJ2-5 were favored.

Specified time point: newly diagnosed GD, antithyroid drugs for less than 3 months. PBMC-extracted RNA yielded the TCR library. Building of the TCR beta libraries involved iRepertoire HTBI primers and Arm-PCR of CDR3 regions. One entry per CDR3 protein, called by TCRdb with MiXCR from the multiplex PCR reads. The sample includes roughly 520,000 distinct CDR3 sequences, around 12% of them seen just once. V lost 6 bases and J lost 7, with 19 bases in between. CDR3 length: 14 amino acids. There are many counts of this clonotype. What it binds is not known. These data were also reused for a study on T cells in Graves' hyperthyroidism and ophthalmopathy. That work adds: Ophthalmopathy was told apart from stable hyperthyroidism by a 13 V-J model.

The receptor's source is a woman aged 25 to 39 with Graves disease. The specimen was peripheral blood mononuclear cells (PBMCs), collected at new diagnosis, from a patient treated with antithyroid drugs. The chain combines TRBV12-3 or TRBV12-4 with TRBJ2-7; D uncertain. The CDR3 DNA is TGTGCCAGCAGCCTGGGGTTATGGCGGAGTGAGCAGTACTTC. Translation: CASSLGLWRSEQYF.